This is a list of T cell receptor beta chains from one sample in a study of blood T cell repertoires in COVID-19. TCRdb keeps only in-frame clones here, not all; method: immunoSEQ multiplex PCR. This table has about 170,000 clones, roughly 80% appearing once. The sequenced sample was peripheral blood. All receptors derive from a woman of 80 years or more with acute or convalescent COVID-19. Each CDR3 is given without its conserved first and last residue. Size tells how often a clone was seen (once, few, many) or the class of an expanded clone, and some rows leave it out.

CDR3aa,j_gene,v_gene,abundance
ASSLATTNSPLH,TRBJ1-6,TRBV7-2,NA
ASSSTGVTEAF,TRBJ1-1,TRBV5-1,NA
ASSTGQDNEKLF,TRBJ1-4,TRBV5-6,NA
ASRPGLAGRTGELF,TRBJ2-2,TRBV7-6,NA
ASSSVPNYGYT,TRBJ1-2,TRBV19,once
ASSQGVGGQPQH,TRBJ1-5,TRBV3-1/TRBV3-2,NA
ASSQDRGTNEKLF,TRBJ1-4,TRBV4-2,NA
ASSRGQVLSNYGYT,TRBJ1-2,TRBV7-9,NA
ASSSINGEGTEAF,TRBJ1-1,TRBV7-2,NA
ASNPGQRIEGEQY,TRBJ2-7,TRBV9,once
ASSSASGLAGYEQY,TRBJ2-7,TRBV7-9,NA
AWRLADEKLF,TRBJ1-4,TRBV30,NA
ASSLATAGETQY,TRBJ2-5,TRBV11-2,NA
ASSLPGGADTQY,TRBJ2-3,TRBV28,NA
ASSPEGGAYNEQF,TRBJ2-1,TRBV7-7,NA